This TCR beta chain was observed in a study of neurological immune-mediated disorders. Notes on the study in general: TCR-beta repertoires seemed private in all groups, with no expanded CDR3 amino acid sequences shared.

Each TCR transcript was tagged with a 10-nucleotide random UMI during 5'RACE. Sequencing runs each generated in excess of 190 million TCR-beta sequences derived from 15-18 subjects. TCRdb fed the 5' RACE reads into MiXCR, producing one record per CDR3 protein. In the table there are some 38,000 distinct CDR3 sequences, 11% of which are singletons. Time point denoted: technical triplicate 1. The unsorted libraries were generated from a total of 2 million PBMCs, which had been stored in RNAlater at -80 C. This clonotype was seen repeatedly, ten times or more. The antigen remains undetermined. Sequenced: PBMCs. The sequence derives from a man aged 55 to 70 with HTLV-1-associated myelopathy (HAM/TSP).

CDR3 in amino acids: CASSLDPFGNEQYF. The CDR3 bases are TGTGCCAGCAGCTTGGATCCCTTCGGGAACGAGCAGTACTTC. The J gene is TRBJ2-7, the V gene TRBV5-5; tentative D call: TRBD2 (5 bases). This CDR3 is built from 14 residues. V shed 0 bases and J shed 5 bases, with 12 bases lying between them. Germline V gives CDR1 SGHKS, CDR2 YYEKEE (reference sequence).